A selection of T cell receptor beta chains follows, all from one sample in a study of T cell therapy after organ transplantation. The method was immunoSEQ multiplex PCR; TCRdb's version includes in-frame clones alone and lacks a portion of them. This sample has about 6,000 clones, with roughly 70% found just once. These receptors lack a known antigen. The sample consisted of CD8+ T cells from blood, taken after autologous CMV-specific T cell therapy. The source is a human patient who had received a solid organ transplant and had CMV disease. The T cells may partly be graft donor cells. Each CDR3 is given with its conserved first and last residue. Each record gives: V gene, J gene, clone size, D gene, CDR3 DNA, CDR3 protein. The D gene is left open where the match is weak. Some rows have no size entry. The others give once, few or many, or a class for an expanded clone.

>TRBV5-6|TRBJ2-2|.|TRBD2
TGTGCCAGCAGCTTGGGAGGCGGGAGCGGAACCGGGGAGCTGTTTTTT
CASSLGGGSGTGELFF
>TRBV7-9|TRBJ2-1|.|.
TGTGCCAGCAGCCACCGGGACATGTATCATGAGCAGTTCTTC
CASSHRDMYHEQFF
>TRBV4-1|TRBJ2-7|.|.
TGCGCCAGCAGCCCCCAGGCAGGGGGGTACGAGCAGTACTTC
CASSPQAGGYEQYF
>TRBV11-2|TRBJ2-5|.|TRBD2
TGTGCCAGCAGCTCTAGCGGTGAGACCCAGTACTTC
CASSSSGETQYF
>TRBV9|TRBJ2-5|.|TRBD1
TGTGCCAGCAGCGTATCCGGGACAGAGCAAGAGACCCAGTACTTC
CASSVSGTEQETQYF
>TRBV19|TRBJ2-7|few|.
TGTGCCAGTAGTTCCTCAACAGGGTACGAGCAGTACTTC
CASSSSTGYEQYF
>TRBV7-2|TRBJ2-7|.|.
TGTGCCAGCAGCTTAATAAACGAGCAGTACTTC
CASSLINEQYF
>TRBV2|TRBJ2-3|.|TRBD2
TGTGCCAGCAGTCCGCTAGCGGAGTGGAGCACAGATACGCAGTATTTT
CASSPLAEWSTDTQYF
>TRBV19|TRBJ2-1|.|.
TGTGCCAGTAGTTTCCGACAGGTCTACAATGAGCAGTTCTTC
CASSFRQVYNEQFF
>TRBV4-3|TRBJ2-6|.|.
TGCGCCAGCAGCCAGCAACAGGGCTCTGGGGCCAACGTCCTGACTTTC
CASSQQQGSGANVLTF
>TRBV6-5|TRBJ2-5|.|.
TGTGCCAGCAGCCTTACGTTAGGAGGGGCAGAGACCCAGTACTTC
CASSLTLGGAETQYF
>TRBV11-2|TRBJ1-6|.|.
TGTGCCAGCAGCTTGGAGCCGGGTTCGGGTAATTCACCCCTCCACTTT
CASSLEPGSGNSPLHF
>TRBV27|TRBJ2-2|.|TRBD2
TGTGCCAGCAGTAGCGGGAGGGCCGACACCGGGGAGCTGTTTTTT
CASSSGRADTGELFF
>TRBV6-6|TRBJ2-7|once|TRBD2
TGTGCCAGCAGTTACTCGCTAGCGGGAGGGGGCGAGCAGTACTTC
CASSYSLAGGGEQYF
>TRBV7-9|TRBJ2-5|.|TRBD1
TGTGCCAGCAGCTCGCGATCCCGGGACAGGGAGATGGAGACCCAGTACTTC
CASSSRSRDREMETQYF
>TRBV11-1|TRBJ1-2|.|TRBD1
TGTGCCAGCAGCTTAGCCCAGGGGGCTAACTATGGCTACACCTTC
CASSLAQGANYGYTF
>TRBV10-1|TRBJ2-5|.|TRBD2
TGCGCCAGCAGGCAAGGACTAGCTTGTGAGACCCAGTACTTC
CASRQGLACETQYF
>TRBV6-5|TRBJ1-2|.|.
TGTGCCATCAGTGAGGCCCAGGACGGCTACACCTTC
CAISEAQDGYTF
>TRBV5-6|TRBJ1-1|.|.
TGTGCCAGCAGCTTTAGACAGGAAGGGCCCAGAATTGAAGCTTTCTTT
CASSFRQEGPRIEAFF
>TRBV27|TRBJ2-1|.|TRBD2
TGTGCCAGCAGTTTGGGGTCTAGCGGGAGGGATGAGCAGTTCTTC
CASSLGSSGRDEQFF
>TRBV2|TRBJ2-5|.|TRBD2
TGTGCCAGCGCGGGACTAGCGGGAGGCACGTGGGAGACCCAGTACTTC
CASAGLAGGTWETQYF
>TRBV7-9|TRBJ2-1|.|TRBD2
TGTGCCAGCAGCTTTCCTCTTAAGACTAGCGGGACCAATGAGCAGTTCTTC
CASSFPLKTSGTNEQFF
>TRBV7-9|TRBJ1-1|few|.
TGTGCCAGCAGCTTAGACGGGGGGAGCACTGAAGCTTTCTTT
CASSLDGGSTEAFF
>TRBV28|TRBJ1-3|few|.
TGTGCCAGCAGTTTATTCCAATCAAGCTCTGGAAACACCATATATTTT
CASSLFQSSSGNTIYF
>TRBV14|TRBJ1-2|once|.
TGTGCCAGCAGCCAAGACCTACCCTTTCGGGACTATGGCTACACCTTC
CASSQDLPFRDYGYTF
>TRBV7-2|TRBJ1-2|.|TRBD1
TGTGCCAGCAGCTTGGACGTGGGACAGTCTCCCCAAGGCTACACCTTC
CASSLDVGQSPQGYTF
>TRBV28|TRBJ1-5|.|.
TGTGCCAGCAGTTCCAACAGCCCATATAGCAATCAGCCCCAGCATTTT
CASSSNSPYSNQPQHF
>TRBV2|TRBJ2-7|.|TRBD2
TGTGCCAGCACCCCGACTAGCGGGAGGACCCCCTACGAGCAGTACTTC
CASTPTSGRTPYEQYF
>TRBV7-6|TRBJ1-1|.|.
TGTGCCAGCAGCTTGGGGGGGCCCGGGATGAACACTGAAGCTTTCTTT
CASSLGGPGMNTEAFF
>TRBV7-9|TRBJ1-2|.|.
TGTGCCAGCACCATTGGTGGCTCTAACTATGGCTACACCTTC
CASTIGGSNYGYTF
>TRBV6-5|TRBJ2-3|.|.
TGTGCCAGCAGTTACGTGGCTCTCGGCACAGATACGCAGTATTTT
CASSYVALGTDTQYF
>TRBV11-2|TRBJ1-2|few|.
TGTGCCAGCAGCTTAGGAGGGTGGGGCTACACCTTC
CASSLGGWGYTF
>TRBV23-1|TRBJ2-3|.|.
TGCGCCAGCAGTCAATCCTTCGGGCTTCCAGATACGCAGTATTTT
CASSQSFGLPDTQYF
>TRBV4-3|TRBJ2-6|.|TRBD1
TGCGCCAGCAGCCAATCTAACAGGGGTTTGGGGGCCAACGTCCTGACTTTC
CASSQSNRGLGANVLTF
>TRBV6-1|TRBJ2-7|.|.
TGTGCCAGCAGTGATATCTTGTGGGAGCAGTACTTC
CASSDILWEQYF
>TRBV27|TRBJ2-6|large|TRBD2
TGTGCCAGCAGTTTATGGGCGGGGGCTGGGGCCAACGTCCTGACTTTC
CASSLWAGAGANVLTF
>TRBV11-3|TRBJ1-2|.|.
TGTGCCAGCAGCTTAGGGAACTATGGCTACACCTTC
CASSLGNYGYTF
>TRBV11-3|TRBJ2-4|.|TRBD1
TGTGCCAGCAGCTTAGACCAGGGGGCGAACATTCAGTACTTC
CASSLDQGANIQYF
>TRBV12-2|TRBJ2-7|medium-sized|.
TGTGCAAGTCGCTTAGGAGGGGACAGGGGTGTATTAAGCGAGCAGTACTTC
CASRLGGDRGVLSEQYF
>TRBV7-8|TRBJ1-2|.|.
TGTGCCAGCAGCTCACTAACCCAGGGGCGAGATTATGACTATGGCTACACCTTC
CASSSLTQGRDYDYGYTF
>TRBV13|TRBJ2-1|.|TRBD2
TGTGCCAGCAGCTCTGGAGGGACTACTTACAATGAGCAGTTCTTC
CASSSGGTTYNEQFF
>TRBV5-1|TRBJ2-3|.|TRBD2
TGCGCCAGCAGCTTGGGGACTAGCCAACGCACAGATACGCAGTATTTT
CASSLGTSQRTDTQYF
>TRBV28|TRBJ2-3|.|.
TGTGCCAGCAGTTTGACGTCTTTCACAGATACGCAGTATTTT
CASSLTSFTDTQYF
>TRBV7-9|TRBJ2-7|once|.
TGTGCCAGCAGCCCCGCGGTGGACGAGCAGTACTTC
CASSPAVDEQYF
>TRBV5-1|TRBJ2-2|.|.
TGCGCCAGCAGCACCGGGGAGCTGTTTTTT
CASSTGELFF
>TRBV10-1|TRBJ1-2|.|.
TGCGCCAGCAGTCCCGACAGGCCGAGCTACACCTTC
CASSPDRPSYTF
>TRBV27|TRBJ2-3|once|.
TGTGCCAGCAGTTCTCTCTCTCTTAGGACAGATACGCAGTATTTT
CASSSLSLRTDTQYF
>TRBV5-4|TRBJ2-3|.|TRBD2
TGTGCCAGCAGCGTTGGGACTAGCGGGAGCCACCCATCGCAGTATTTT
CASSVGTSGSHPSQYF
>TRBV7-8|TRBJ1-5|.|.
TGTGCCAGCAGCTTACCCGGGGAAGGTAGCAATCAGCCCCAGCATTTT
CASSLPGEGSNQPQHF
>TRBV9|TRBJ2-7|.|.
TGTGCCAGCAGCCCCAGTAGTACCTACGAGCAGTACTTC
CASSPSSTYEQYF
>TRBV15|TRBJ1-2|.|.
TGTGCCACCAGCAGAGATCGGGAGTACAGGGCCTATGGCTACACCTTC
CATSRDREYRAYGYTF
>TRBV5-1|TRBJ2-4|once|.
TGCGCCAGCAGCTTGGGACAGCCCGCTCAGGACATTCAGTACTTC
CASSLGQPAQDIQYF
>TRBV7-9|TRBJ2-7|.|.
TGCGCCAGCAGCCAAGATATTGCGGGGTCCTACGAGCAGTACTTC
CASSQDIAGSYEQYF
>TRBV5-6|TRBJ2-7|few|.
TGTGCCAGCAGCTTGTGGGGGACCGACGAGCAGTACTTC
CASSLWGTDEQYF
>TRBV11-2|TRBJ2-7|.|TRBD1
TGTGCCAGCAGCATTGGGACAGGGGGCTCGTACGAGCAGTACTTC
CASSIGTGGSYEQYF
>TRBV5-7|TRBJ1-5|.|TRBD1
TGTGCCAGCAGCTCCTCCACGGACAGGGGGCTGGGGCAGCCCCAGCATTTT
CASSSSTDRGLGQPQHF